This is a list of T cell receptor beta chains from one sample in a study of identical twins. Using its own MiXCR run on the 5' RACE reads, TCRdb lists one record per CDR3 protein. The sample carries some 330,000 distinct CDR3 sequences, roughly 9% recorded once. Sample: naive T cells sorted from blood. These receptors originate from a woman aged 45-65 years in good health. The CDR3 runs from the conserved cysteine through the conserved F or W. D genes are given only for firm matches. Size tells how often a clone was seen (once, few, many) or the class of an expanded clone, and some rows leave it out.

cdr3_nt	cdr3_aa	j_call	d_call	v_call	clone_size
TGCGCCAGCAGCCAAGTGGGGACAGGGACCTATGGCTACACCTTC	CASSQVGTGTYGYTF	TRBJ1-2	TRBD1	TRBV4-1	few
TGTGCCAGCAGCTTAGATCTAGGGGGATATGGCTACACCTTC	CASSLDLGGYGYTF	TRBJ1-2	-	TRBV11-2	many
TGTGCCAGCAGTTCCCCAGGGGGCGCACACAATGAGCAGTTCTTC	CASSSPGGAHNEQFF	TRBJ2-1	TRBD1	TRBV2	-
TGCAGCGTTTCTTTAGCGGTAGCCAAAAACATTCAGTACTTC	CSVSLAVAKNIQYF	TRBJ2-4	-	TRBV29-1	-
TGCGCCAGCAGCCAAGTGGGACAGGCCGGGTGGGAGCAGTACTTC	CASSQVGQAGWEQYF	TRBJ2-7	TRBD1	TRBV4-1	once
TGTGCCAGCAGCCAAGGATACAGGACCAACAATGAGCAGTTCTTC	CASSQGYRTNNEQFF	TRBJ2-1	-	TRBV3-1	-
TGCGCCAGCAGCAAAAAGGAGTGGGAGACCCAGTACTTC	CASSKKEWETQYF	TRBJ2-5	-	TRBV4-1	many
TGTGCCATCAGTGATTACAATGAGCAGTTCTTC	CAISDYNEQFF	TRBJ2-1	-	TRBV10-3	many
TGTGCCAGCAGCCAAGGAGTCCCCCACGAGCAGTACTTC	CASSQGVPHEQYF	TRBJ2-7	-	TRBV3-1	few
TGTGCCAGCAGTTACTTGGGTGAAGCTTTCTTT	CASSYLGEAFF	TRBJ1-1	-	TRBV6-5	-
TGTGCCAGCAGCCCCTTAGGTGTGAACACTGAAGCTTTCTTT	CASSPLGVNTEAFF	TRBJ1-1	-	TRBV3-1	many
TGTGCCAGCAGTATAAACCGGGACTCTTTCACAGATACGCAGTATTTT	CASSINRDSFTDTQYF	TRBJ2-3	-	TRBV27	-
TGCGCCAGCTCAAACGGACTGAACACTGAAGCTTTCTTT	CASSNGLNTEAFF	TRBJ1-1	-	TRBV5-1	-
TGTGCTAGCAGCTCCCAAGGGGTGACCGGGGAGCTGTTTTTT	CASSSQGVTGELFF	TRBJ2-2	-	TRBV7-7	-
TGTGCCACCAGTGATCCCACGGTACCGGGAAATGAGCAGTTCTTC	CATSDPTVPGNEQFF	TRBJ2-1	-	TRBV24-1	-
TGTGCTAGTGGTCCTCAAAGCCAGCCCCAGCATTTT	CASGPQSQPQHF	TRBJ1-5	-	TRBV12-5	few
TGTGCCAGCAGTTTAACGGGGACAGGCGAGAGGCCCCAGCATTTT	CASSLTGTGERPQHF	TRBJ1-5	TRBD1	TRBV27	few
TGTGCCAGCAGCTTAGGCAGGTCACAGAACACTGAAGCTTTCTTT	CASSLGRSQNTEAFF	TRBJ1-1	-	TRBV5-6	-
TGTGCCAGCAGCCAAGGGACTACGGGCGGGGAGCTGTTTTTT	CASSQGTTGGELFF	TRBJ2-2	-	TRBV14	-
TGTGCCAGCAGCTTGTGGACCCAAGCTTTCTTT	CASSLWTQAFF	TRBJ1-1	-	TRBV5-6	many
TGTGCCAGCGGGGGACCTACTGAGACCCAGTACTTC	CASGGPTETQYF	TRBJ2-5	-	TRBV25-1	many
TGTGCCAGCAGGCCTAGCGGGGGACACACAGATACGCAGTATTTT	CASRPSGGHTDTQYF	TRBJ2-3	TRBD2	TRBV7-9	few
TGTGCCAGCAGCCACGGACTAGCGGGAGTGGTGGGGTCCAATGAGCAGTTCTTC	CASSHGLAGVVGSNEQFF	TRBJ2-1	TRBD2	TRBV3-1	-
TGTGCCAGCAGCGTAAAGCGGGTTGAGACCCAGTACTTC	CASSVKRVETQYF	TRBJ2-5	-	TRBV7-8	few
TGCGCCAGCAGCTTGGTAGGGGCGGAGGTATACAATGAGCAGTTCTTC	CASSLVGAEVYNEQFF	TRBJ2-1	-	TRBV5-1	many
TGTGCCATCAGTATTGACCCGAACACCGGGGAGCTGTTTTTT	CAISIDPNTGELFF	TRBJ2-2	-	TRBV10-3	-
TGTGCCAGCAGTTCCCGGGACCTCACATATGGCTACACCTTC	CASSSRDLTYGYTF	TRBJ1-2	-	TRBV6-5	-
TGCGCCAGCAGCTCAATAGACGGGAGGCCCTACGAGCAGTACTTC	CASSSIDGRPYEQYF	TRBJ2-7	TRBD2	TRBV5-1	few
TGTGCCAGCAGCACCAGCGTAGAGCAGTTCTTC	CASSTSVEQFF	TRBJ2-1	-	TRBV6-2/TRBV6-3	many
TGTGCCAGCACCCTTGCGGGAACAGATACGCAGTATTTT	CASTLAGTDTQYF	TRBJ2-3	-	TRBV11-2	many
TGCAGCGTTAACCTAGCGGGAGGGAGCTACGAGCAGTACTTC	CSVNLAGGSYEQYF	TRBJ2-7	TRBD2	TRBV29-1	-
TGCGCCAGCAGCCAAGGCTACAGGGGGAGTAGGGAAAAACTGTTTTTT	CASSQGYRGSREKLFF	TRBJ1-4	TRBD1	TRBV4-1	many
TGCGCCAGCAGCTTCACCGACAGTTACACTGAAGCTTTCTTT	CASSFTDSYTEAFF	TRBJ1-1	-	TRBV5-1	-
TGTGCCAGCAGCTTAATTCCTAGCGGGAGGATCGATACCTATGAGCAGTTCTTC	CASSLIPSGRIDTYEQFF	TRBJ2-1	TRBD2	TRBV7-9	few
TGTGCCAGCAGTTTATGGCTGGGACCAACCCCTAGCACAGATACGCAGTATTTT	CASSLWLGPTPSTDTQYF	TRBJ2-3	-	TRBV28	-
TGTGCCAGCAGCGTAGGCGGACTAGCTCGCGGGGAGCTGTTTTTT	CASSVGGLARGELFF	TRBJ2-2	TRBD2	TRBV9	-
TGTGCCATCAGTGCGACAGGGGACTCCTACAATGAGCAGTTCTTC	CAISATGDSYNEQFF	TRBJ2-1	TRBD1	TRBV10-3	many
TGTGCCAGCAGCCCCCCCCCGGGACAGGGAAACTACGAGCAGTACTTC	CASSPPPGQGNYEQYF	TRBJ2-7	TRBD1	TRBV12-3/TRBV12-4	many
TGCAGCGTTGGGGCCAGGGCCATCCGAGAGACCCAGTACTTC	CSVGARAIRETQYF	TRBJ2-5	-	TRBV29-1	many
TGTGCCAGCAGCTTCGGAGAAAAGCTGGGTCAGCCCCAGCATTTT	CASSFGEKLGQPQHF	TRBJ1-5	-	TRBV5-5	many
TGTGCCAGCAGTCCACTTTCGGGACAAAGGTCTACGCAGTATTTT	CASSPLSGQRSTQYF	TRBJ2-3	-	TRBV27	few
TGTGCCAGCAGCCCAGAGTGGGGGGAACCGACCTACGAGCAGTACTTC	CASSPEWGEPTYEQYF	TRBJ2-7	-	TRBV3-1	-
TGTGCCAGCAGTGAATTGGTAGGGGAGGAGACCCAGTACTTC	CASSELVGEETQYF	TRBJ2-5	-	TRBV6-1	-
TGTGCCAGCAGCTCGGGGGAACTCTACGAGCAGTACTTC	CASSSGELYEQYF	TRBJ2-7	-	TRBV7-9	many
TGCAGCGGGAACCGGGACAGGGGGCCGAACACTGAAGCTTTCTTT	CSGNRDRGPNTEAFF	TRBJ1-1	TRBD1	TRBV29-1	many
TGTGCCAGCAGCTATACAATAGGGGACATTCAGTACTTC	CASSYTIGDIQYF	TRBJ2-4	-	TRBV3-1	few
TGTGCCAGCAGCGTAGGGACTAGCGGGAGTGGCAATGAGCAGTTCTTC	CASSVGTSGSGNEQFF	TRBJ2-1	TRBD2	TRBV9	many
TGTGCCAGCCGGAGAGGGCCTGATTTGAGAGAGACCCAGTACTTC	CASRRGPDLRETQYF	TRBJ2-5	-	TRBV6-5	-
TGTGCCAGCAGCTTCCTAGCGGGAGGGCCCGAGTACGAGCAGTACTTC	CASSFLAGGPEYEQYF	TRBJ2-7	TRBD2	TRBV7-6	-
TGTGCCAGCAGCGTCGGAGTTTTAGGGGCCAACGTCCTGACTTTC	CASSVGVLGANVLTF	TRBJ2-6	-	TRBV12-3/TRBV12-4	-
TGTGCCAGTAGAATTCCAGGGGACTCTGGGGCCAACGTCCTGACTTTC	CASRIPGDSGANVLTF	TRBJ2-6	-	TRBV19	-
TGCGCCAGCAGCTTGGGGGCTGGGGGGCAGGACAATCAGCCCCAGCATTTT	CASSLGAGGQDNQPQHF	TRBJ1-5	-	TRBV5-1	-
TGCGCCAGCAGCCAAGAACGACAGGGAGGCTATGGCTACACCTTC	CASSQERQGGYGYTF	TRBJ1-2	TRBD1	TRBV4-1	many
TGTGCCACCTTACCCCAGGGAAGGGTTGAAAAACTGTTTTTT	CATLPQGRVEKLFF	TRBJ1-4	-	TRBV6-1	-